This T cell receptor beta chain was retrieved from a study of cytomegalovirus exposure and HLA in healthy donors. The study ran its PCR with 60 Vbeta and 13 Jbeta primers. Only in-frame clones appear in the TCRdb table, and some are missing; sequencing was by immunoSEQ multiplex PCR. Among about 140,000 clones listed, 70% to 85% were seen once. Trimming cost V 4 bases and J 3 bases; bases outside gene matches: 5. CDR1 SGHNT and CDR2 YYREEE come from the germline V gene (reference sequence). This CDR3 is 14 amino acids long. The chain links TRBV5-4 to TRBJ2-7; TRBD2 agrees at 9 bases. The specimen sequenced was PBMCs. The sequence was obtained from a male donor in good health and CMV-seronegative. The CDR3 region is CASSQGLAVYEQYF. Here the CDR3 DNA reads TGTGCCAGCAGCCAGGGACTAGCTGTCTACGAGCAGTACTTC.